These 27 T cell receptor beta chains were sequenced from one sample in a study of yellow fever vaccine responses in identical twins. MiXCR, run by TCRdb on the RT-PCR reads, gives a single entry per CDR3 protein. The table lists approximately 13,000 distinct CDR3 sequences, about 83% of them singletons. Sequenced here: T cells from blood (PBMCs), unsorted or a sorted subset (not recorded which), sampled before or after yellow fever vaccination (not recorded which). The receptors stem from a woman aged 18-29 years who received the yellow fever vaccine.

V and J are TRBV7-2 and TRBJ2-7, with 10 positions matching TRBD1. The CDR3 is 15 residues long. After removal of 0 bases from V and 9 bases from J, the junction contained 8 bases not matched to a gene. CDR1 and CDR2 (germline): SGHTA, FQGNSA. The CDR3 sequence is CASSLAPTGGGLQYF. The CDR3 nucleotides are TGTGCCAGCAGCTTAGCCCCGACAGGGGGCGGATTGCAGTACTTC.

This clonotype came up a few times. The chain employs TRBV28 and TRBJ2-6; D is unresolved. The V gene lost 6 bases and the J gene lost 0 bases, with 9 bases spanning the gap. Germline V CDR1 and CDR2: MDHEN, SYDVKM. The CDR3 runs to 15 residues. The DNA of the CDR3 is TGTGCCAGCAGCTCCGGGTCCTCTGGGGCCAACGTCCTGACTTTC. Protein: CASSSGSSGANVLTF.

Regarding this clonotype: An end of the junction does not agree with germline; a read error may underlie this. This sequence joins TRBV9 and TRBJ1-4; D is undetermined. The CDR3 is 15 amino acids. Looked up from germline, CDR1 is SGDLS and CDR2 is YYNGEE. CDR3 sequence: CASSVTKATNEKLSF. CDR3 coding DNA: TGTGCCAGCAGCGTAACTAAGGCAACTAATGAAAAACTGTCTTTT.

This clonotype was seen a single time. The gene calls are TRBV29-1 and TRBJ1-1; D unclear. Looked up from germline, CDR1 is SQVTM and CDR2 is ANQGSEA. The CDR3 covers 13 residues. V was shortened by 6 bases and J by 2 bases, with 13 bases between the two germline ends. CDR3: CSVHPRINTEAFF. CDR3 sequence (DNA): TGCAGCGTCCACCCCCGGATTAACACTGAAGCTTTCTTT. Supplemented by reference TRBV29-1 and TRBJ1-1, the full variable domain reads SAVISQKPSRDICQRGTSLTIQCQVDSQVTMMFWYRQQPGQSLTLIATANQGSEATYESGFVIDKFPISRPNLTFSTLTVSNMSPEDSSIYLCSVHPRINTEAFFGQGTRLTVV.

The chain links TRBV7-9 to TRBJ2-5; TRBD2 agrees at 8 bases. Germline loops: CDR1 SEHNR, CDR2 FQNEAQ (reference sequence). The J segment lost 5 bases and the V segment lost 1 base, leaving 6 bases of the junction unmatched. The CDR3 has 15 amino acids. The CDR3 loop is CASSLVAGGMETQYF. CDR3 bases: TGTGCCAGCAGCTTAGTTGCGGGGGGTATGGAGACCCAGTACTTC.

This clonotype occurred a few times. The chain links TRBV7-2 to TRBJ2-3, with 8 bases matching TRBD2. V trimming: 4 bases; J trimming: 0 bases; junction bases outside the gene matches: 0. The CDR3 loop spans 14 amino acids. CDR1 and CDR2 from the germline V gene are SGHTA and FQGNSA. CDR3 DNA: TGTGCCAGCAGCTCTAGCGGGAGCACAGATACGCAGTATTTT. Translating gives CASSSSGSTDTQYF.

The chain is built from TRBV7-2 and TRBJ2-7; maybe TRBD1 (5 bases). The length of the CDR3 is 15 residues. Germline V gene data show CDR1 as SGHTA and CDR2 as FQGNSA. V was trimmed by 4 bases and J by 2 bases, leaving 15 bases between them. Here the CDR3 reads CASSSHRRSTYEQYF. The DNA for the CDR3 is TGTGCCAGCAGCTCCCACAGGCGTTCAACCTACGAGCAGTACTTC. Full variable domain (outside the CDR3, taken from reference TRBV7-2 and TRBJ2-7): GAGVSQSPSNKVTEKGKDVELRCDPISGHTALYWYRQSLGQGLEFLIYFQGNSAPDKSGLPSDRFSAERTGGSVSTLTIQRTQQEDSAVYLCASSSHRRSTYEQYFGPGTRLTVT.

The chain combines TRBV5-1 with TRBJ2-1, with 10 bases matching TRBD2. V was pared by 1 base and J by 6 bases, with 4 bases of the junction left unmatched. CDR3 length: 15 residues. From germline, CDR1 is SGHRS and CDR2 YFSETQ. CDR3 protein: CASSLRASGSNEQFF. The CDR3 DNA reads TGCGCCAGCAGCTTGCGGGCTAGCGGGAGCAATGAGCAGTTCTTC.

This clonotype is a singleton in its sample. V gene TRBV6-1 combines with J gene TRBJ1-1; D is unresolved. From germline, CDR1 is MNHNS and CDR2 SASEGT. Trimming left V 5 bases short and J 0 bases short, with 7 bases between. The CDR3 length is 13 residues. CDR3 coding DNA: TGTGCCAGCAGTAGGAAGTTGAACACTGAAGCTTTCTTT. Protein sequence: CASSRKLNTEAFF.

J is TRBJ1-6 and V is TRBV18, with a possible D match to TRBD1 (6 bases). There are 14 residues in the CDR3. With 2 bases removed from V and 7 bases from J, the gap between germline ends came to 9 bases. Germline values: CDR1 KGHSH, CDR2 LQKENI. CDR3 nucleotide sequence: TGTGCCAGCTCACCAGGCACAGGGAATTCACCCCTCCACTTT. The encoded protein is CASSPGTGNSPLHF.

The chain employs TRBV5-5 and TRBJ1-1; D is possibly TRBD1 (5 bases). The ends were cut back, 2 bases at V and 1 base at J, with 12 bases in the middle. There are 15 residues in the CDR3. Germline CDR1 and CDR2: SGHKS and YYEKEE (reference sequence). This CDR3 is CASSLRQTANTEAFF. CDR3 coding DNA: TGTGCCAGCAGCTTAAGACAGACTGCGAACACTGAAGCTTTCTTT.

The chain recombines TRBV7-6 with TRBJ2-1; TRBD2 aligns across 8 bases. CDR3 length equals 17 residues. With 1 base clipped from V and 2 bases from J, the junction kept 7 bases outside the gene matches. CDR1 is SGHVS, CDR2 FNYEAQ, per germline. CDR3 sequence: CASSLGLAGPPYNEQFF. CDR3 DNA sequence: TGTGCCAGCAGCTTAGGGCTAGCGGGTCCACCCTACAATGAGCAGTTCTTC.

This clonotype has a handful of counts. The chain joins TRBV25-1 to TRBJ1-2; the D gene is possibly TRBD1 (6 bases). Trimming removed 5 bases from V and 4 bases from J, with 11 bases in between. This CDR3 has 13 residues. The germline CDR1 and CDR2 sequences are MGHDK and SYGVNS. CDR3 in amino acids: CASSPGQSYGYTF. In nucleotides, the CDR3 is TGTGCCAGCAGTCCAGGACAGAGCTATGGCTACACCTTC.

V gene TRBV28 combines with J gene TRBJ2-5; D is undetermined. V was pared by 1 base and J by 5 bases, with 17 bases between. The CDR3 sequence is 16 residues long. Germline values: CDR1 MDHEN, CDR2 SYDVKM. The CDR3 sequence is CASSLLRATLVETQYF. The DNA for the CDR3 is TGTGCCAGCAGTTTATTGCGCGCAACTCTTGTGGAGACCCAGTACTTC.

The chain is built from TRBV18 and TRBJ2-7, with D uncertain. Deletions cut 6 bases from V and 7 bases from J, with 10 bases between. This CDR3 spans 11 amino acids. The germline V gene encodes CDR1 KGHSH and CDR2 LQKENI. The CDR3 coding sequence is TGTGCCAGCTCCTCCACGCAGGAGCAGTACTTC. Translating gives CASSSTQEQYF.

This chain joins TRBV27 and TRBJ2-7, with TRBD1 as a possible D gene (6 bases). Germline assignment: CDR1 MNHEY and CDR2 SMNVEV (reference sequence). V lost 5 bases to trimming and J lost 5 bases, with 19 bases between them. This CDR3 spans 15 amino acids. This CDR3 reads CASSPTIPGADEQYF. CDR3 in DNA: TGTGCCAGCAGTCCCACAATTCCAGGGGCGGACGAGCAGTACTTC.

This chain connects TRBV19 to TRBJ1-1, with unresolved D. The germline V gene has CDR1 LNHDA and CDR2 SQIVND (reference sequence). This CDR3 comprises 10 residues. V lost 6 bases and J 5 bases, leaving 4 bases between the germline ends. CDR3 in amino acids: CASRGTEAFF. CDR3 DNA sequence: TGTGCCAGTAGGGGGACTGAAGCTTTCTTT.

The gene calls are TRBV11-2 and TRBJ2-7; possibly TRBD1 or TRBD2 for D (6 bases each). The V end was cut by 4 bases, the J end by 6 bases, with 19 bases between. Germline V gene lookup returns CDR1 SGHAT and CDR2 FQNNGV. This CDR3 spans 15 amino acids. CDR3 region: CASSSRGVLRSEQYF. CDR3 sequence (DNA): TGTGCCAGCAGCTCTAGGGGGGTTTTACGGTCCGAGCAGTACTTC. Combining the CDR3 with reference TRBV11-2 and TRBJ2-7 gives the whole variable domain EAGVAQSPRYKIIEKRQSVAFWCNPISGHATLYWYQQILGQGPKLLIQFQNNGVVDDSQLPKDRFSAERLKGVDSTLKIQPAKLEDSAVYLCASSSRGVLRSEQYFGPGTRLTVT.

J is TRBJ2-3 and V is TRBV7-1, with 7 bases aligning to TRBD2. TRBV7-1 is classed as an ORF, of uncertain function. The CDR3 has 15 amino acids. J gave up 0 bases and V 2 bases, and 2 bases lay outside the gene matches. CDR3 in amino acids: CASSSLAVSTDTQYF. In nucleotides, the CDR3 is TGTGCCAGCAGCTCACTAGCGGTCAGCACAGATACGCAGTATTTT.

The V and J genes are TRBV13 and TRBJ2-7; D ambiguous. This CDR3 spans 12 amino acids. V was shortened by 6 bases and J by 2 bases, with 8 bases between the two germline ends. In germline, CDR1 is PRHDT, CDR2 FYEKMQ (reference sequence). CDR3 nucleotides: TGTGCCAGCAGAACACGAGCCTACGAGCAGTACTTC. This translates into CASRTRAYEQYF.

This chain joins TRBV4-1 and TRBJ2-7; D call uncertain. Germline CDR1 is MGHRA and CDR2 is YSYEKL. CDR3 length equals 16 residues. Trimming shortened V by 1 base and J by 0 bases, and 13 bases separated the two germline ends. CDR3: CASSQVFGPSSYEQYF. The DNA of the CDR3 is TGCGCCAGCAGCCAAGTCTTCGGCCCCAGCTCCTACGAGCAGTACTTC.

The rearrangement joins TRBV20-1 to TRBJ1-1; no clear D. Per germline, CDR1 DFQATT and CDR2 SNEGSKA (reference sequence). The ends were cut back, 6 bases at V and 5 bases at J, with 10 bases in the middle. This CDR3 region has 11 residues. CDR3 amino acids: CSAILITEAFF. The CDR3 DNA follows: TGCAGTGCGATTCTAATTACTGAAGCTTTCTTT.

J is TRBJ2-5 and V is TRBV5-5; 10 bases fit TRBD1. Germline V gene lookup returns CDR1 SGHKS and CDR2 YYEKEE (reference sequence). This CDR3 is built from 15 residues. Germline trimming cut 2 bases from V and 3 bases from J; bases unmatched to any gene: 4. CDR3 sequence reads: CASSFEGQGKETQYF. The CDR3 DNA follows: TGTGCCAGCAGCTTTGAGGGACAGGGGAAAGAGACCCAGTACTTC.

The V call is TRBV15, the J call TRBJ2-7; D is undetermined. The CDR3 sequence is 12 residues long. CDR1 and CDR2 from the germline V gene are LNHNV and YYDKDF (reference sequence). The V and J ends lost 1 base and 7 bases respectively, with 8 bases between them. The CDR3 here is CATSRAGWEQYF. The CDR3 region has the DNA TGTGCCACCAGCAGAGCAGGATGGGAGCAGTACTTC. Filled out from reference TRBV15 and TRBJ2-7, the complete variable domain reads DAMVIQNPRYQVTQFGKPVTLSCSQTLNHNVMYWYQQKSSQAPKLLFHYYDKDFNNEADTPDNFQSRRPNTSFCFLDIRSPGLGDTAMYLCATSRAGWEQYFGPGTRLTVT.

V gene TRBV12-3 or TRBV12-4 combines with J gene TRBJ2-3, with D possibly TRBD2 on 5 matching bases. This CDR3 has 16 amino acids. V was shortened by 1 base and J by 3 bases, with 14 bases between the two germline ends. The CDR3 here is CASSLGEGLRTDTQYF. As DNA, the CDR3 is TGTGCCAGCAGTTTAGGTGAGGGCCTGAGGACAGATACGCAGTATTTT.

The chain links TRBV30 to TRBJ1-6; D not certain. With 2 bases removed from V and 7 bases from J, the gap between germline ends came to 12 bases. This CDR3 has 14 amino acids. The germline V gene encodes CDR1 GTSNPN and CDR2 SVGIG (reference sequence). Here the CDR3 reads CAWSSGVRNSPLHF. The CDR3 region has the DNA TGTGCCTGGAGTAGCGGGGTTCGGAATTCACCCCTCCACTTT.

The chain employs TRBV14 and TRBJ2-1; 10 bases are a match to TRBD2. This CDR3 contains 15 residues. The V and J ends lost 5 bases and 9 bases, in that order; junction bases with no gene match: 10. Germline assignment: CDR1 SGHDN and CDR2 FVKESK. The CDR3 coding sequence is TGTGCCAGCAGCAAAGCGATTAGCGGGAGGACTGAGCAGTTCTTC. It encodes CASSKAISGRTEQFF.